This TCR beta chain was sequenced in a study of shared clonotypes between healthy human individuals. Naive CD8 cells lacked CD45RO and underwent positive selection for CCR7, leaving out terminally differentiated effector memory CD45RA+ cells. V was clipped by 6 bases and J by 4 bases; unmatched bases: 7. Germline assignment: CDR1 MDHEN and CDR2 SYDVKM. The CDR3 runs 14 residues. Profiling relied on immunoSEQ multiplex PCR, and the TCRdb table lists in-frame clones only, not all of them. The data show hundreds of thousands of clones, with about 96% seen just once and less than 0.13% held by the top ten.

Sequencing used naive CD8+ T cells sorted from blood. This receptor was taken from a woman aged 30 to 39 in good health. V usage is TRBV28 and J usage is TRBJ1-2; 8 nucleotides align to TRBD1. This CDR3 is CASSQDRAGYGYTF. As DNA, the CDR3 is TGTGCCAGCAGCCAGGACAGGGCCGGCTATGGCTACACCTTC.